A selection of T cell receptor beta chains follows, all from one sample in a study of identical twins. TCRdb reprocessed the 5' RACE reads with MiXCR, giving one entry per CDR3 protein. Of about 190,000 distinct CDR3 sequences detected, approximately 16% appear once; the ten largest clones hold 35% to 50%. A further study also used this sample, focusing on T cells expressing NK-cell markers.

The specimen was CD8+ T cells sorted from blood. The source of these receptors is a woman under 30 in good health. CDR3s include the opening cysteine and the closing phenylalanine or tryptophan. The order of the fields is D gene, V gene, clone size, J gene, CDR3 DNA, CDR3 protein. The D gene is left open where the match is weak. Size values are once, few and many counts, or a class for expanded clones, and some rows have none.

D gene: NA; V gene: TRBV27; clone size: NA; J gene: TRBJ1-5; CDR3 DNA: TGTGCCAGCAGTCTGCTCCGGGACGTCAATCAGCCCCAGCATTTT; CDR3 protein: CASSLLRDVNQPQHF
D gene: NA; V gene: TRBV28; clone size: NA; J gene: TRBJ1-1; CDR3 DNA: TGTGCCAGCAGTTTGTTCATCCGGCAGGTGAACACTGAAGCTTTCTTT; CDR3 protein: CASSLFIRQVNTEAFF
D gene: NA; V gene: TRBV12-5; clone size: few; J gene: TRBJ2-3; CDR3 DNA: TGTGCTAGTGGCCCGGACCTGTACACGCAGTATTTT; CDR3 protein: CASGPDLYTQYF
D gene: TRBD2; V gene: TRBV4-1; clone size: few; J gene: TRBJ2-1; CDR3 DNA: TGCGCCAGCAGCTATCTGGGGCAGCGGGGGTCCCCCCATGAGCAGTTCTTC; CDR3 protein: CASSYLGQRGSPHEQFF
D gene: TRBD2; V gene: TRBV11-2; clone size: NA; J gene: TRBJ2-1; CDR3 DNA: TGTGCCAGCAGCTTATTCTCTGGACTAGCGGGGGTCAATGAGCAGTTCTTC; CDR3 protein: CASSLFSGLAGVNEQFF
D gene: NA; V gene: TRBV6-1; clone size: few; J gene: TRBJ2-5; CDR3 DNA: TGTGCCAGCAGTGCTGGGACCTACCAAGAGACCCAGTACTTC; CDR3 protein: CASSAGTYQETQYF
D gene: NA; V gene: TRBV20-1; clone size: NA; J gene: TRBJ2-1; CDR3 DNA: TGCAGTGCTAGCCTGGAGGGGTCCTACAATGAGCAGTTCTTC; CDR3 protein: CSASLEGSYNEQFF
D gene: TRBD1; V gene: TRBV7-9; clone size: few; J gene: TRBJ1-2; CDR3 DNA: TGTGCCAGCAGCTTCCGGACAGGGGCCCCTAACTATGGCTACACCTTC; CDR3 protein: CASSFRTGAPNYGYTF
D gene: NA; V gene: TRBV4-3; clone size: many; J gene: TRBJ1-1; CDR3 DNA: TGCGCCAGCAGCCAAGATCGACAGTCGTTATATGGGACTGAAGCTTTCTTT; CDR3 protein: CASSQDRQSLYGTEAFF
D gene: NA; V gene: TRBV20-1; clone size: few; J gene: TRBJ2-3; CDR3 DNA: TGCAGTGCTAGAGATGAGACAGATACGCAGTATTTT; CDR3 protein: CSARDETDTQYF
D gene: TRBD2; V gene: TRBV10-3; clone size: NA; J gene: TRBJ2-1; CDR3 DNA: TGTGCCATCAGTGGGACTAGCGGGGGCCCTTACAATGAGCAGTTCTTC; CDR3 protein: CAISGTSGGPYNEQFF
D gene: NA; V gene: TRBV4-1; clone size: few; J gene: TRBJ2-1; CDR3 DNA: TGCGCCAGCAGCCAAGCCCGGGATGAGCAGTTCTTC; CDR3 protein: CASSQARDEQFF
D gene: TRBD2; V gene: TRBV6-2/TRBV6-3; clone size: few; J gene: TRBJ2-7; CDR3 DNA: TGTGCCAGCAGTTGGAAAACTAGCGGGAGCTACGAGCAGTACTTC; CDR3 protein: CASSWKTSGSYEQYF
D gene: NA; V gene: TRBV20-1; clone size: NA; J gene: TRBJ1-2; CDR3 DNA: TGCAGTGCTAGAGCCCCAGGAGCTTTGTATGGCTACACCTTC; CDR3 protein: CSARAPGALYGYTF
D gene: NA; V gene: TRBV12-3/TRBV12-4; clone size: NA; J gene: TRBJ2-7; CDR3 DNA: TGTGCCAGCAGCCCCATTTCCTACGAGCAGTACTTC; CDR3 protein: CASSPISYEQYF
D gene: NA; V gene: TRBV20-1; clone size: NA; J gene: TRBJ2-1; CDR3 DNA: TGCAGTGCTATACCCGGGACTGTACCCTACAATGAGCAGTTCTTC; CDR3 protein: CSAIPGTVPYNEQFF
D gene: TRBD2; V gene: TRBV12-5; clone size: once; J gene: TRBJ2-1; CDR3 DNA: TGTGCTACCACAGGACTAGCCAATGAGCAGTTCTTC; CDR3 protein: CATTGLANEQFF
D gene: TRBD1; V gene: TRBV24-1; clone size: few; J gene: TRBJ1-3; CDR3 DNA: TGTGCCAGCACTTTGCCGCGGACAGGGGTCGAAAACACCATATATTTT; CDR3 protein: CASTLPRTGVENTIYF
D gene: TRBD1; V gene: TRBV12-3/TRBV12-4; clone size: few; J gene: TRBJ2-3; CDR3 DNA: TGTGCCATCACCCTCCCGGGACAGTTCATTTCATTCACAGATACGCAGTATTTT; CDR3 protein: CAITLPGQFISFTDTQYF
D gene: TRBD1; V gene: TRBV7-2; clone size: NA; J gene: TRBJ1-1; CDR3 DNA: TGTGCCAGCAGCTTACGGTCGGGACAGGGGACGAACACTGAAGCTTTCTTT; CDR3 protein: CASSLRSGQGTNTEAFF
D gene: NA; V gene: TRBV3-1; clone size: few; J gene: TRBJ2-4; CDR3 DNA: TGTGCCAGCAGCTCAAGAGTTCTAGCCAAAAACATTCAGTACTTC; CDR3 protein: CASSSRVLAKNIQYF
D gene: NA; V gene: TRBV11-3; clone size: NA; J gene: TRBJ2-4; CDR3 DNA: TGTGCCAGCAGCCACGGACGAGGCAAAAACATTCAGTACTTC; CDR3 protein: CASSHGRGKNIQYF
D gene: TRBD2; V gene: TRBV10-1; clone size: NA; J gene: TRBJ2-1; CDR3 DNA: TGCGCCAGCTCCCCGCGGGGGTGGGGGGATGAGCAGTTCTTC; CDR3 protein: CASSPRGWGDEQFF
D gene: NA; V gene: TRBV20-1; clone size: few; J gene: TRBJ2-1; CDR3 DNA: TGCAGTGCTGGCTGGACTGACAATGAGCAGTTCTTC; CDR3 protein: CSAGWTDNEQFF
D gene: NA; V gene: TRBV10-3; clone size: few; J gene: TRBJ1-2; CDR3 DNA: TGTGCCATCAGGGACAGTTCCGCAAACTATGGCTACACCTTC; CDR3 protein: CAIRDSSANYGYTF
D gene: TRBD2; V gene: TRBV14; clone size: NA; J gene: TRBJ2-5; CDR3 DNA: TGTGCCAGCAGCCAAGGCGGGGGCCAAGAGACCCAGTACTTC; CDR3 protein: CASSQGGGQETQYF
D gene: NA; V gene: TRBV5-5; clone size: few; J gene: TRBJ2-7; CDR3 DNA: TGTGCCAGCAGCTTACCGGAATCCAGGGTCTCCTACGAGCAGTACTTC; CDR3 protein: CASSLPESRVSYEQYF
D gene: NA; V gene: TRBV20-1; clone size: few; J gene: TRBJ2-1; CDR3 DNA: TGCAGTGCTAGGAAAACCCCGAGGGATGAGCAGTTCTTC; CDR3 protein: CSARKTPRDEQFF
D gene: TRBD2; V gene: TRBV5-1; clone size: few; J gene: TRBJ2-1; CDR3 DNA: TGCGCCAGCAGCCTGACTAGCTGGAATGAGCAGTTCTTC; CDR3 protein: CASSLTSWNEQFF